A single sample gave rise to the 26 T cell receptor beta chains below, sequenced in a study of preoperative IRX-2 immunotherapy in early breast cancer. Repertoires were generated with immunoSEQ multiplex PCR, while TCRdb's copy carries only in-frame clones and drops some. The top ten clones hold 2.2% of a sample with around 30,000 clones, about four fifths of them seen once. Treatment specified: preoperative locoregional IRX-2 cytokine immunotherapy. Sequenced material: lymph node tissue, taken before IRX-2 immunotherapy. The receptors were gathered from a human donor with breast cancer.

The rearrangement uses TRBV6-8 and TRBJ1-6; TRBD1 aligns across 9 bases. This CDR3 region has 14 residues. J was trimmed by 10 bases and V by 6 bases; bases with no gene match: 7. Per germline, CDR1 MNHGY and CDR2 SAAAGT. CDR3 nucleotides: TGTGCCAGCAGCTACCGGGACAGGGTATCACCCCTCCACTTT. It translates to CASSYRDRVSPLHF.

The CDR3: CASKPGQTYGYTF. The CDR3 nucleotides are TGTGCCAGTAAACCGGGACAAACCTATGGCTACACCTTC. The genes are TRBV19 and TRBJ1-2, with a weak D call TRBD1 (6 bases). The CDR3 is made up of 13 amino acids. The germline gives CDR1 LNHDA, CDR2 SQIVND (reference sequence). Trimming took off 7 bases at V and 4 bases at J, with 13 bases between the two ends.

This clone has more than one count but fewer than ten. The chain uses TRBV28 and TRBJ2-4, with D perhaps given as TRBD1 or TRBD2 (5 bases each). The germline V gene encodes CDR1 MDHEN and CDR2 SYDVKM. CDR3 length equals 14 residues. Between the trimmed V and J ends, which lost 6 bases and 4 bases, there was a span of 13 bases. CDR3: CASSPGTVKNIQYF. CDR3 bases: TGTGCCAGCAGCCCTGGGACGGTTAAAAACATTCAGTACTTC.

Notes on this clone: An end of the junction does not agree with germline; a read error may underlie this. The V call is TRBV15, the J call TRBJ2-3; the match to TRBD2 covers 14 bases. Germline CDR1 reads LNHNV; CDR2 reads YYDKDF (reference sequence). This CDR3 has 17 amino acids. The CDR3 loop reads CASSPTRTSGGTDTQYF. The CDR3 DNA reads TGTGCCAGCAGCCCGACCCGGACTAGCGGGGGGACAGATACGCAGTATTTT.

This clone has more than one count but fewer than ten. The V call is TRBV19, the J call TRBJ1-5; D ambiguous. Trimming stripped 7 bases from V and 2 bases from J, with 21 bases between. The CDR3 covers 17 residues. Germline V gene sequence: CDR1 LNHDA, CDR2 SQIVND (reference sequence). The CDR3 DNA sequence: TGTGCCAGTACCCACGAGTTCAGAAACCGGGGCAATCAGCCCCAGCATTTT. Amino acid sequence: CASTHEFRNRGNQPQHF.

The rearrangement links TRBV10-1 to TRBJ2-5, with 13 nucleotides matching TRBD2. The ends lost 5 bases at V and 3 bases at J; junction bases unmatched: 3. This CDR3 has 15 residues. Germline V gene lookup returns CDR1 WNHNN and CDR2 SYGVQD (reference sequence). This chain's CDR3 is CASSKTSGGKETQYF. The DNA of the CDR3 is TGCGCCAGCAGTAAGACTAGCGGGGGGAAAGAGACCCAGTACTTC.

The V gene is TRBV19, the J gene TRBJ1-2, with TRBD1 matching over 10 bases. The CDR3 loop spans 18 amino acids. Germline V gene lookup returns CDR1 LNHDA and CDR2 SQIVND (reference sequence). The trim removed 3 bases at V and 2 bases at J, leaving 12 bases unmatched. DNA for the CDR3: TGTGCCAGTAGTATTGGGACAGGGGCACCTCAACCGAACTATGGCTACACCTTC. As protein: CASSIGTGAPQPNYGYTF.

Only a few counts were recorded for this clone. V is TRBV6-8 and J is TRBJ2-5, with D perhaps matching TRBD1 (6 bases). Trimming cost V 6 bases and J 5 bases, with 13 bases left between them. Germline loops: CDR1 MNHGY, CDR2 SAAAGT. The CDR3 has 13 residues. The CDR3 DNA sequence: TGTGCCAGCAGCGGTACAGGGATCGAGACCCAGTACTTC. It translates to CASSGTGIETQYF.

The chain employs TRBV19 and TRBJ1-2, with D possibly matching TRBD1 (5 bases). Trimming left V 3 bases short and J 4 bases short, with 15 bases between. CDR1 and CDR2 (germline): LNHDA, SQIVND (reference sequence). This CDR3 comprises 15 residues. The CDR3 protein is CASSMGRQSRYGYTF. The DNA of the CDR3 is TGTGCCAGTAGTATGGGGCGGCAGTCTCGCTATGGCTACACCTTC.

This chain joins TRBV28 and TRBJ1-6, with D perhaps TRBD1 (5 bases). Germline V gene data show CDR1 as MDHEN and CDR2 as SYDVKM. The CDR3 covers 15 residues. The germline V and J ends were trimmed by 5 bases and 7 bases, with 15 bases remaining between them. The CDR3 nucleotides read TGTGCCAGCAGTCCCTCGGGACGAACAAATTCACCCCTCCACTTT. Its translation is CASSPSGRTNSPLHF.

V usage is TRBV18 and J usage is TRBJ2-1; maybe TRBD1 (7 bases). From germline, CDR1 is KGHSH and CDR2 LQKENI. V lost 8 bases and J lost 6, with 23 bases in between. CDR3 length: 16 amino acids. The CDR3 loop reads CASAPTQGEVGNEQFF. The CDR3 nucleotides read TGTGCCAGCGCGCCTACCCAGGGGGAGGTGGGCAATGAGCAGTTCTTC.

This chain joins TRBV28 and TRBJ1-2; 8 nucleotides agree with TRBD1. The J segment lost 1 base and the V segment lost 7 bases, leaving 2 bases of the junction unmatched. This CDR3 has 13 residues. Looked up from germline, CDR1 is MDHEN and CDR2 is SYDVKM. CDR3 nucleotides: TGTGCCAGCATGGACAGGGATAACTATGGCTACACCTTC. Translating gives CASMDRDNYGYTF.

This chain joins TRBV11-3 and TRBJ1-1; tentatively, D is TRBD1 (5 bases). The germline gives CDR1 SGHNT, CDR2 YENEEA. Trimming removed 2 bases at V and 0 bases at J, with 10 bases between. This CDR3 has 15 residues. This CDR3 is CASSLTPGLNTEAFF. The CDR3 coding sequence is TGTGCCAGCAGCTTAACACCGGGACTGAACACTGAAGCTTTCTTT.

This sequence joins TRBV19 and TRBJ1-1, with D maybe TRBD1 (5 bases). The CDR3 has 13 amino acids. Trimming took off 3 bases at V and 1 base at J, with 6 bases between the two ends. CDR1 is LNHDA and CDR2 is SQIVND in the germline V gene (reference sequence). In DNA, the CDR3 is TGTGCCAGTAGTATCGGGGGGAACACTGAAGCTTTCTTT. This translates into CASSIGGNTEAFF. The full variable domain, its missing parts supplied by reference TRBV19 and TRBJ1-1, is DGGITQSPKYLFRKEGQNVTLSCEQNLNHDAMYWYRQDPGQGLRLIYYSQIVNDFQKGDIAEGYSVSREKKESFPLTVTSAQKNPTAFYLCASSIGGNTEAFFGQGTRLTVV.

The V call is TRBV28, the J call TRBJ2-1, with 7 bases identical to TRBD2. This CDR3 comprises 13 residues. Germline CDR1 is MDHEN and CDR2 is SYDVKM. The V segment lost 6 bases and the J segment 7 bases; nucleotides outside the gene matches: 6. CDR3: CASRPSGGNEQFF. Written as DNA, the CDR3 is TGTGCCAGCAGACCCTCGGGGGGTAATGAGCAGTTCTTC.

This clone was seen only once. The rearrangement joins TRBV30 to TRBJ1-3; tentatively, D is TRBD1 (5 bases). CDR1 is GTSNPN, CDR2 SVGIG, per germline (reference sequence). With 1 base removed from V and 4 bases from J, the gap between germline ends came to 11 bases. The CDR3 consists of 14 residues. The CDR3 loop reads CAWSGSPGGNTIYF. CDR3 coding DNA: TGTGCCTGGAGTGGTTCACCAGGGGGAAACACCATATATTTT.

This clone occurred a few times. The V call is TRBV6-8, the J call TRBJ2-1; no clear D gene. Trimming cost V 6 bases and J 9 bases, with 15 bases left between them. From germline, CDR1 is MNHGY and CDR2 SAAAGT. CDR3 size: 13 residues. The CDR3 region is CASSLGARGEQFF. The DNA of the CDR3 is TGTGCCAGCAGCCTGGGTGCCCGCGGTGAGCAGTTCTTC.

This clone showed up just once. This chain connects TRBV15 to TRBJ1-2; 7 bases align to TRBD1. CDR3 size: 14 residues. Germline trimming cut 1 base from V and 3 bases from J; bases unmatched to any gene: 2. Germline assignment: CDR1 LNHNV and CDR2 YYDKDF (reference sequence). The CDR3 protein is CATSRVGTDYGYTF. The CDR3 region has the DNA TGTGCCACCAGCAGAGTAGGGACAGACTATGGCTACACCTTC.

The table lists this clone with a count of one. The V gene is TRBV28, the J gene TRBJ1-2; 8 nucleotides align to TRBD1. V shed 4 bases, J shed 4 bases, and the junction held 11 bases outside the gene matches. The CDR3 contains 16 residues. Germline V gives CDR1 MDHEN, CDR2 SYDVKM. The CDR3 DNA reads TGTGCCAGCAGTTGGGGAGGGACAGGTCTAATCTATGGCTACACCTTC. Its protein is CASSWGGTGLIYGYTF.

This sequence joins TRBV30 and TRBJ2-2; 12 nucleotides align to TRBD2. The CDR3 is 16 residues long. The germline CDR1 and CDR2 sequences are GTSNPN and SVGIG (reference sequence). V gave up 5 bases and J gave up 0 bases; unmatched junction bases: 4. The CDR3 reads CAWAGLAGSNTGELFF. DNA of the CDR3: TGTGCCTGGGCCGGACTAGCGGGGTCGAACACCGGGGAGCTGTTTTTT.

CDR3 in DNA: TGCGCCAGCAGCCAAGCGGGGGGGTCCTACGAGCAGTACTTC. Translated, it gives CASSQAGGSYEQYF. The chain combines TRBV1 with TRBJ2-7; the table names TRBD2, a call not compared with the DNA. TRBV1 is given as a pseudogene. The CDR3 consists of 14 residues.

This clone counts as medium-sized. J is TRBJ1-6 and V is TRBV18, with 8 bases that match TRBD1. CDR1 and CDR2 (germline): KGHSH, LQKENI. V trimming: 6 bases; J trimming: 7 bases; junction bases outside the gene matches: 2. The CDR3 runs 13 residues. CDR3 amino acids: CASSDRENSPLHF. The CDR3 DNA reads TGTGCCAGCTCGGACAGGGAGAATTCACCCCTCCACTTT.

This chain connects TRBV6-8 to TRBJ2-6; 8 nucleotides align to TRBD2. Germline-derived CDR1 and CDR2 are MNHGY and SAAAGT. The CDR3 extends over 18 amino acids. The junction had 6 bases not matched to a gene; V was cut back by 2 bases and J by 0 bases. The CDR3 loop is CASSYAGGSLSGANVLTF. CDR3 sequence (DNA): TGTGCCAGCAGTTACGCGGGGGGCTCCCTCTCTGGGGCCAACGTCCTGACTTTC.

The V call is TRBV6-8, the J call TRBJ1-5; D call uncertain. This CDR3 contains 18 residues. V lost 0 bases, J lost 0 bases, and 15 bases lay in between. The germline V gene encodes CDR1 MNHGY and CDR2 SAAAGT. In DNA form, the CDR3 reads TGTGCCAGCAGTTACTCGAATCCCTTTGGATATAGCAATCAGCCCCAGCATTTT. Translation gives CASSYSNPFGYSNQPQHF.

This chain uses TRBV5-1 with TRBJ2-1; no clear D. The CDR3 is 14 amino acids. V lost 0 bases to trimming and J lost 5 bases, with 9 bases between them. Germline loops: CDR1 SGHRS, CDR2 YFSETQ. CDR3 bases: TGCGCCAGCAGCTTGGAACAGCACAACAATGAGCAGTTCTTC. Translated, it gives CASSLEQHNNEQFF.

The chain couples TRBV6-8 to TRBJ1-5, with TRBD1 matching 9 bases. Germline loops: CDR1 MNHGY, CDR2 SAAAGT. This CDR3 is 15 amino acids long. The J segment lost 6 bases and the V segment lost 5 bases, leaving 8 bases of the junction unmatched. CDR3 DNA: TGTGCCAGCAGTCCGGACAGGGGCGTGGGTCAGCCCCAGCATTTT. This codes for CASSPDRGVGQPQHF.